The 19 T cell receptor beta chains reported below all come from one sample, sequenced in a study of T cell repertoires in ileal Crohn's disease. The repertoire was sequenced with immunoSEQ multiplex PCR; TCRdb's copy has only in-frame clones and lacks some. The sample includes around 1,600 clones, 75% to 90% of them seen just once. The sequencing input was ileal tissue. The receptors stem from an adult with Crohn's disease.

This clone was counted between two and nine times. The gene calls are TRBV4-1 and TRBJ2-7; no firm D call. The V and J ends lost 0 bases and 4 bases respectively, with 4 bases between them. The germline V gene has CDR1 MGHRA and CDR2 YSYEKL. The CDR3 is 12 amino acids. CDR3 amino acids: CASSQDSYEQYF. In nucleotides, the CDR3 is TGCGCCAGCAGCCAAGATAGTTACGAGCAGTACTTC.

The V gene is TRBV27, the J gene TRBJ1-6; weak D call: TRBD1 (5 bases). The germline CDR1 and CDR2 sequences are MNHEY and SMNVEV (reference sequence). Trimming removed 3 bases from V and 7 bases from J, with 10 bases in between. This CDR3 is 14 amino acids long. The CDR3: CASSFRVGNSPLHF. CDR3 nucleotides: TGTGCCAGCAGTTTCAGGGTCGGGAATTCACCCCTCCACTTT.

This sequence joins TRBV18 and TRBJ1-1; 8 positions agree with TRBD1. Germline CDR1 KGHSH, CDR2 LQKENI. This CDR3 region has 15 residues. V dropped 4 bases and J dropped 1; count of bases not matched to a gene: 5. The CDR3 DNA reads as TGTGCCAGCTCACGAGACAGGGGTCCGAACACTGAAGCTTTCTTT. Residues: CASSRDRGPNTEAFF.

This clone was detected only once. V and J are TRBV27 and TRBJ1-2, with TRBD1 as a possible D gene (6 bases). Germline V CDR1 and CDR2: MNHEY, SMNVEV (reference sequence). Trimming pared 6 bases from V and 7 bases from J, leaving 24 bases between. The CDR3 length is 16 residues. The CDR3 sequence: CASSTHGSGTRGGYTF. The CDR3 nucleotides read TGTGCCAGCAGCACCCACGGATCCGGGACACGAGGTGGCTACACCTTC.

V usage is TRBV5-8 and J usage is TRBJ2-1, with 14 bases fitting TRBD2. Unmatched junction bases numbered 6, after V lost 5 bases and J lost 8 bases. Germline assignment: CDR1 SGHTS and CDR2 YDEGEE. The CDR3 has 15 amino acids. As DNA, the CDR3 is TGTGCCAGCAGACCCAGACTAGCGGGGGGGCATGAGCAGTTCTTC. This codes for CASRPRLAGGHEQFF.

Here the CDR3 DNA reads TGCGCCAGCAGCCAAGACAAATGGAGCGGGGGAGGAACCGGGGAGCTGTTTTTT. Translated: CASSQDKWSGGGTGELFF. J is TRBJ2-2 and V is TRBV4-1, with 8 bases that match TRBD2. This CDR3 has 18 residues. The germline V gene has CDR1 MGHRA and CDR2 YSYEKL. Unmatched junction bases numbered 11, after V lost 0 bases and J lost 5 bases.

This clone occurred a few times. This chain links TRBV5-5 with TRBJ1-2; possibly TRBD1 for D (5 bases). The germline V and J ends were trimmed by 0 bases and 4 bases, with 13 bases remaining between them. The CDR3 is 15 residues long. The germline gives CDR1 SGHKS, CDR2 YYEKEE (reference sequence). The CDR3 DNA reads as TGTGCCAGCAGCTTGGAGGGCAGGGTTTCCTATGGCTACACCTTC. Amino acids: CASSLEGRVSYGYTF.

This clone appeared a few times. The V call is TRBV4-3, the J call TRBJ1-1, with a tentative D call TRBD1 (5 bases). Germline V gene sequence: CDR1 LGHNA, CDR2 YSLEER. Trimming left V 6 bases short and J 0 bases short, with 17 bases between. This CDR3 is 16 amino acids long. The CDR3 spells CASRARNGGLNTEAFF. The CDR3 coding sequence is TGCGCCAGCAGGGCAAGAAATGGGGGGTTGAACACTGAAGCTTTCTTT.

The V call is TRBV2, the J call TRBJ1-6; tentative D call: TRBD1 (5 bases). V was cut by 9 bases and J by 1 base, with 7 bases left in between. This CDR3 is built from 13 residues. Per germline, CDR1 SNHLY and CDR2 FYNNEI. The CDR3 region is CASRQSYNSPLHF. The CDR3 region has the DNA TGTGCCAGTAGACAGTCCTATAATTCACCCCTCCACTTT.

The chain links TRBV9 to TRBJ2-7, with TRBD1 identical over 9 bases. Germline CDR1 SGDLS, CDR2 YYNGEE. This CDR3 region has 15 residues. V shed 3 bases and J 1 base; nucleotides not matched to a gene: 5. CDR3 DNA: TGTGCCAGCAGCGCCTCCGGGACAGGGTCCTACGAGCAGTACTTC. Its protein product is CASSASGTGSYEQYF.

The chain is built from TRBV9 and TRBJ2-5, with TRBD2 identical over 9 bases. This CDR3 spans 16 amino acids. Looked up from germline, CDR1 is SGDLS and CDR2 is YYNGEE. Trimming removed 0 bases from V and 2 bases from J; junction bases left unmatched: 5. The CDR3 region is CASSVGLSGGQETQYF. In DNA, the CDR3 is TGTGCCAGCAGCGTAGGGCTTAGCGGGGGACAAGAGACCCAGTACTTC.

V is TRBV7-2 and J is TRBJ2-7; TRBD1 matches at 9 bases. The CDR3 loop spans 16 amino acids. Germline V gene sequence: CDR1 SGHTA, CDR2 FQGNSA. Trimming cost V 5 bases and J 2 bases; bases outside gene matches: 10. CDR3: CASSPMAGTGTYEQYF. In nucleotides, the CDR3 is TGTGCCAGCAGCCCCATGGCCGGGACAGGGACCTACGAGCAGTACTTC.

This clone appeared a single time. The chain carries TRBV19 and TRBJ1-1, with D hard to call. This CDR3 contains 11 residues. Germline CDR1 LNHDA, CDR2 SQIVND (reference sequence). Trimming removed 5 bases at V and 5 bases at J, with 6 bases between. In DNA form, the CDR3 reads TGTGCCAGTAGTTACGGGACTGAAGCTTTCTTT. Protein sequence: CASSYGTEAFF.

V gene TRBV30 combines with J gene TRBJ1-6, with unresolved D. The V gene's germline CDR1 is GTSNPN and CDR2 SVGIG (reference sequence). CDR3 length: 16 residues. Trimming removed 0 bases at V and 7 bases at J, with 16 bases between. CDR3 in amino acids: CAWSVSRVGGNSPLHF. Here the CDR3 DNA reads TGTGCCTGGAGTGTCTCACGGGTGGGAGGGAATTCACCCCTCCACTTT. The full variable domain, with the rest looked up from reference TRBV30 and TRBJ1-6, is SQTIHQWPATLVQPVGSPLSLECTVEGTSNPNLYWYRQAAGRGLQLLFYSVGIGQISSEVPQNLSASRPQDRQFILSSKKLLLSDSGFYLCAWSVSRVGGNSPLHFGNGTRLTVT.

The sample holds a few counts of this clone. The chain joins TRBV30 to TRBJ1-4; tentative D call: TRBD1 (5 bases). The V end was cut by 8 bases, the J end by 8 bases, with 15 bases between. Germline CDR1 and CDR2: GTSNPN and SVGIG (reference sequence). CDR3 length: 12 residues. The DNA of the CDR3 is TGTGCCGGAGGTGGACGGGGGGAAAAACTGTTTTTT. Translating gives CAGGGRGEKLFF. The full variable domain, its missing parts supplied by reference TRBV30 and TRBJ1-4, is SQTIHQWPATLVQPVGSPLSLECTVEGTSNPNLYWYRQAAGRGLQLLFYSVGIGQISSEVPQNLSASRPQDRQFILSSKKLLLSDSGFYLCAGGGRGEKLFFGSGTQLSVL.

Details on this clone: Other nucleotide sequences in the sample specify the same CDR3. CDR3 loop: CASSERLAGARETQYF. CDR3 nucleotides: TGTGCCAGCAGCGAACGACTAGCGGGCGCACGAGAGACCCAGTACTTC. The rearrangement uses TRBV5-4 and TRBJ2-5; 10 bases match TRBD2. Trimming cost V 4 bases and J 4 bases; bases outside gene matches: 10. This CDR3 has 16 residues. From germline, CDR1 is SGHNT and CDR2 YYREEE (reference sequence).

As regards this clone: Other DNA sequences from this sample encode an identical CDR3 as well. V and J are TRBV5-1 and TRBJ2-5; D ambiguous. The CDR3 contains 13 residues. Trimming removed 2 bases at V and 0 bases at J, with 5 bases between. Germline CDR1 is SGHRS and CDR2 is YFSETQ. Written as DNA, the CDR3 is TGCGCCAGCAGCTTATCGTACCAAGAGACCCAGTACTTC. Translating gives CASSLSYQETQYF.

The chain couples TRBV4-2 to TRBJ1-4, with D possibly TRBD1 on 5 matching bases. The CDR3 is 15 amino acids. The germline V gene encodes CDR1 LGHNA and CDR2 YNFKEQ. Trimming shortened V by 5 bases and J by 1 base, and 11 bases separated the two germline ends. The CDR3: CASSAGGLTNEKLFF. DNA of the CDR3: TGTGCCAGCAGCGCCGGGGGGTTAACTAATGAAAAACTGTTTTTT.

The chain has TRBV5-6 and TRBJ1-3; TRBD1 agrees at 7 bases. This CDR3 spans 16 amino acids. V lost 4 bases to trimming and J lost 2 bases; unmatched junction nucleotides: 9. Germline CDR1 SGHDT, CDR2 YYEEEE. CDR3 region: CASSGTTGFTGNTIYF. The CDR3 nucleotides read TGTGCCAGCAGCGGGACGACAGGGTTCACTGGAAACACCATATATTTT.